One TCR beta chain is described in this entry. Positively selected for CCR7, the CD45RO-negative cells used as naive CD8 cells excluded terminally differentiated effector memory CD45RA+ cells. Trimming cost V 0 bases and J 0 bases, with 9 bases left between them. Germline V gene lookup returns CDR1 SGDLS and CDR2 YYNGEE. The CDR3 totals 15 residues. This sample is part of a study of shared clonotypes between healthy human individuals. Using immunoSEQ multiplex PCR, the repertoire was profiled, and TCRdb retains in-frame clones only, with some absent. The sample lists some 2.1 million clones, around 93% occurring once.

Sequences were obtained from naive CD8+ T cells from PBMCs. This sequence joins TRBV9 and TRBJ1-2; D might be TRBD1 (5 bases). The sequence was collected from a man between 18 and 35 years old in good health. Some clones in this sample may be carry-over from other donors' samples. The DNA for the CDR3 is TGTGCCAGCAGCGTAGCGGCAGGGACTAACTATGGCTACACCTTC. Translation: CASSVAAGTNYGYTF. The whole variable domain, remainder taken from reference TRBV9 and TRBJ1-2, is DSGVTQTPKHLITATGQRVTLRCSPRSGDLSVYWYQQSLDQGLQFLIQYYNGEERAKGNILERFSAQQFPDLHSELNLSSLELGDSALYFCASSVAAGTNYGYTFGSGTRLTVV.